The clone carrying this T cell receptor beta chain showed up just a few times. Its matching antigen is unknown. Thyroid surgery was performed in patients who had received no treatment beforehand. The CDR3 contains 14 residues. Germline CDR1 is MNHNS and CDR2 is SASEGT. With 5 bases clipped from V and 3 bases from J, the junction kept 5 bases outside the gene matches. This specimen comes from a study of metastatic and nonmetastatic thyroid tumors. Study overall: Where malignant and benign thyroid patients were concerned, repertoires were compared across blood and tumor or nodule tissue. Study outcomes and limitations: Reports indicated that malignant thyroid tumors showed significantly higher TCR beta diversity than benign nodules did, in blood and tumor.

In the authors' workflow: What underpinned the distant-metastasis classifier for papillary thyroid cancer was the set of CDR3 differences across clinicopathological groups. With MiXCR, TCRdb called clones anew from the PCR reads. V and J calls and clone size were set by TCRdb, not the authors. The profile shows over 10,000 clones, approximately 32% of them singletons. The J gene is TRBJ2-7, the V gene TRBV6-1; 9 nucleotides match TRBD1. The clonotype comes from a female donor with papillary thyroid cancer or a benign thyroid nodule (not recorded which). Some clones in this sample may be carry-over from other donors' samples. Sample: tumor tissue. CDR3 nucleotide sequence: TGTGCCAGCAGTCGTCTGACAGGGGGCTACGAGCAGTACTTC. It encodes CASSRLTGGYEQYF.